This T cell receptor beta chain was profiled in a study of OX40 agonist ivuxolimab in advanced cancers. General observations from the study: Low normalized T-cell clonal expansion was also seen in some nonresponders.

Germline V gives CDR1 MDHEN, CDR2 SYDVKM. The CDR3 loop spans 17 amino acids. V dropped 2 bases and J dropped 7; count of bases not matched to a gene: 10. Sequencing used immunoSEQ multiplex PCR; TCRdb keeps in-frame clones, though not all of them. Here the sample spans some 15,000 clones, 75% to 90% being singletons. For this clone: Its specificity is not known.

The J gene is TRBJ2-3, the V gene TRBV28; 12 nucleotides match TRBD1. Source: CD4+ or CD8+ T cells sorted from blood, taken in a trial of the OX40 agonist ivuxolimab. This receptor was obtained from an adult with an advanced solid tumor such as melanoma, head and neck, liver or kidney cancer. The CDR3 DNA reads TGTGCCAGCAGTTTAAAAAAATGGGACAGGGGGCGGAATACGCAGTATTTT. Translating gives CASSLKKWDRGRNTQYF.